The rows below give T cell receptor beta chains drawn from one sample of a study of cytomegalovirus exposure and HLA in healthy donors. The table came from immunoSEQ multiplex PCR; TCRdb's copy has only in-frame clones and leaves some out. The sample lists approximately 120,000 clones, about 82% occurring once. Sample: PBMCs. Source of these receptors: a man between 50 and 59 years old in good health and CMV-seronegative. Both conserved end residues are trimmed from each CDR3.

>TRBV19|TRBJ2-3|11
ASSERGRDTQY
>TRBV6-6|TRBJ2-1|12
ASSSGTSTHEQF
>TRBV29-1|TRBJ1-5|11
SVRTGANQPQH
>TRBV19|TRBJ2-3|13
ASSYGLLGADTQY
>TRBV7-8|TRBJ1-5|11
ASSLGGGQPQH
>TRBV4-1|TRBJ2-1|13
ASSQTGFSYNEQF
>TRBV2|TRBJ1-4|12
ASTARATNEKLF
>TRBV27|TRBJ1-2|10
ASSPAGHGYT
>TRBV18|TRBJ1-6|12
ASSSGTGDSPLH
>TRBV5-4|TRBJ2-1|13
ASSRGLDRGHEQF
>TRBV7-2|.|10
ASSSGDSEQY
>TRBV6-5|TRBJ2-7|12
ASSTSTDLREQY
>TRBV28|TRBJ1-2|12
ASRGGGPIYWDT
>TRBV7-9|TRBJ2-3|16
ASSRLSKERGITDTQY
>TRBV5-1|TRBJ2-5|15
ASSLGASGGGSETQY
>TRBV6-5|TRBJ1-6|12
ASRRPERASPLH
>TRBV9|TRBJ2-3|12
ASSGGGGPNTQY
>TRBV18|TRBJ2-3|13
ASSPRGLSTDTQY
>TRBV15|TRBJ2-2|15
ATSRDPASGNTGELF
>TRBV2|TRBJ2-1|11
ASRLSSYNEQF
>TRBV6-1|TRBJ2-2|13
ASSLPPGGGGELF
>TRBV5-4|TRBJ2-5|13
ASSKDSTATETQY
>TRBV5-1|TRBJ2-7|13
ASSPWTGTSYEQY
>TRBV9|TRBJ2-7|15
ASSRDSSPIYSYEQY
>TRBV30|TRBJ1-6|11
AWSPGITSPLH
>TRBV4-2|TRBJ1-4|15
ASSQDRGGGPREKLF
>TRBV6-1|TRBJ2-4|11
ASSEVGQNIQY
>TRBV18|TRBJ2-3|14
ASSSVYPPGTDTQY
>TRBV6-5|TRBJ1-2|13
ASSYNGGSNYGYT
>TRBV5-5|TRBJ1-4|14
ASSFPGTGRNEKLF
>TRBV4-2|TRBJ2-1|14
ASSQDVPSGGNEQF
>TRBV19|TRBJ1-6|14
ASNHGGVRYNSPLH
>TRBV4-1|.|12
ASSRSEEVYEQY